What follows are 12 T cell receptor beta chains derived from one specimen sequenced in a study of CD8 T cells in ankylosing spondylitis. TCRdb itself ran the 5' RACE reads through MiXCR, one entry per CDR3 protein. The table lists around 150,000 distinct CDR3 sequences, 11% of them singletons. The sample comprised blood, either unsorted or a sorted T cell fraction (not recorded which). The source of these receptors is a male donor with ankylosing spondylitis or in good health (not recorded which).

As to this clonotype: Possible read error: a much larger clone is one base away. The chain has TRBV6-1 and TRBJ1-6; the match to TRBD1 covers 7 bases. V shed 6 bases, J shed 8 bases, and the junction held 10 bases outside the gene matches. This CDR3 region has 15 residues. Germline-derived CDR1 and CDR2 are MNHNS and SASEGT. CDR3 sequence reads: CASSPTGTEYSPLHF. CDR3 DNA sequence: TGTGCCAGCAGCCCCACCGGGACAGAGTATTCACCCCTCCACTTT.

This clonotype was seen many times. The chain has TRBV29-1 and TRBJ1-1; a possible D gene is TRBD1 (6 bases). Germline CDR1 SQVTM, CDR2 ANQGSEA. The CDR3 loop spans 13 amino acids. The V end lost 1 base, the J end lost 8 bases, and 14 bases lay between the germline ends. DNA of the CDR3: TGCAGCGTTGAAGGGGGAGGGGGTGCCGAAGCTTTCTTT. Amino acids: CSVEGGGGAEAFF.

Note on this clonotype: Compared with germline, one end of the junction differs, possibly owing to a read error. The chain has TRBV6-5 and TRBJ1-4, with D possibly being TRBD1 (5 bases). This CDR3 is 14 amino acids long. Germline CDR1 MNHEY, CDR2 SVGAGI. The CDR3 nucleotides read TGTGCCAACAGTTACCGGGGGTCTAATGAAAAACTGTTTTTT. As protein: CANSYRGSNEKLFF.

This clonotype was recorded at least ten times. The CDR3 is CASSLLPGGNTGELFF. The DNA of the CDR3 is TGCGCCAGCAGCTTGTTACCGGGGGGGAACACCGGGGAGCTGTTTTTT. The chain couples TRBV5-1 to TRBJ2-2; TRBD2 matches 7 bases. V trimming: 1 base; J trimming: 1 base; junction bases outside the gene matches: 4. The CDR3 is 16 amino acids. CDR1 is SGHRS and CDR2 is YFSETQ in the germline V gene.

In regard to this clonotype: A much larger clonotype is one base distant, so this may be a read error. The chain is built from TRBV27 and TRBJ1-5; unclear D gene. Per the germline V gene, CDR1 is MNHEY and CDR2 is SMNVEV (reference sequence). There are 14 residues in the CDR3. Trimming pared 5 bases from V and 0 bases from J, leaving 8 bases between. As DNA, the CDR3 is TGTGCCAGCAGTCTGACGAGTAGCAATCAGCCCCAGCATTTT. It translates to CASSLTSSNQPQHF.

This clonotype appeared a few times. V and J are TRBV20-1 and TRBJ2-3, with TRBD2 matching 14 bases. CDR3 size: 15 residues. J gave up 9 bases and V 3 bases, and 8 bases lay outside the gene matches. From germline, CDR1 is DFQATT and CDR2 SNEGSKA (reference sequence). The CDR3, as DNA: TGCAGTGCTAGGACTAGCGGGAGGGTCGGAGAAACGCAGTATTTT. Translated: CSARTSGRVGETQYF.

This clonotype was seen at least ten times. The CDR3 DNA reads TGCGCCAGCAGCTTGGCTGGGTTAGAAGGCAAAAACATTCAGTACTTC. Translating it yields CASSLAGLEGKNIQYF. The rearrangement joins TRBV5-1 to TRBJ2-4; D is ambiguous. CDR1 and CDR2 (germline): SGHRS, YFSETQ. CDR3 size: 16 residues. V lost 0 bases and J lost 3, with 13 bases in between.

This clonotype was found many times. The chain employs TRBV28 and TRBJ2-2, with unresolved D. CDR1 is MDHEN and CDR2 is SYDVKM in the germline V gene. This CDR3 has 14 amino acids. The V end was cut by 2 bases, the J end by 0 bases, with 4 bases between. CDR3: CASSLVPNTGELFF. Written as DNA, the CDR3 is TGTGCCAGCAGTTTAGTCCCGAACACCGGGGAGCTGTTTTTT.

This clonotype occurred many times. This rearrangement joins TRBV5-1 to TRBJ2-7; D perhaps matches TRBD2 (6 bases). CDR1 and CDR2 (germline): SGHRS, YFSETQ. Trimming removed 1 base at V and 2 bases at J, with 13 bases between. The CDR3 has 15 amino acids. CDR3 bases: TGCGCCAGCAGCTTGATGGGGGGAGGAACCTACGAGCAGTACTTC. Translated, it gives CASSLMGGGTYEQYF. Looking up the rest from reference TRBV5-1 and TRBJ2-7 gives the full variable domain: KAGVTQTPRYLIKTRGQQVTLSCSPISGHRSVSWYQQTPGQGLQFLFEYFSETQRNKGNFPGRFSGRQFSNSRSEMNVSTLELGDSALYLCASSLMGGGTYEQYFGPGTRLTVT.

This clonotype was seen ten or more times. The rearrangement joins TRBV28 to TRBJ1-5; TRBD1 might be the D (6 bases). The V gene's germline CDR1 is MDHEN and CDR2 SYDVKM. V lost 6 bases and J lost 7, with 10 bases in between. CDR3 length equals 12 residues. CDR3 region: CASRGTHQPQHF. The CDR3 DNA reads TGTGCCAGCAGAGGGACACACCAGCCCCAGCATTTT.

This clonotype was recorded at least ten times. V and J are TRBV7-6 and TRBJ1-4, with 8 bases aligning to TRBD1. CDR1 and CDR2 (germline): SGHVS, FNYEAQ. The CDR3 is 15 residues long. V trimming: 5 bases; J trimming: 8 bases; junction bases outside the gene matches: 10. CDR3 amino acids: CASSAEDRVTEKLFF. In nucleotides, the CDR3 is TGTGCCAGCAGCGCCGAGGACAGGGTGACCGAAAAACTGTTTTTT.

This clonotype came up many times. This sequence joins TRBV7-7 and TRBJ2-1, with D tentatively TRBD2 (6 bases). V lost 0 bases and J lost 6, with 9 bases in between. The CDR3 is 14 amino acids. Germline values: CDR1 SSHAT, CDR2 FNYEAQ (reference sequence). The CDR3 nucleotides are TGTGCCAGCAGCTTAGCGGAGGGGCGCAATGAGCAGTTCTTC. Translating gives CASSLAEGRNEQFF. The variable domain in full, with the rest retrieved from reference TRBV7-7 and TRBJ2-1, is GAGVSQSPRYKVTKRGQDVTLRCDPISSHATLYWYQQALGQGPEFLTYFNYEAQPDKSGLPSDRFSAERPEGSISTLTIQRTEQRDSAMYRCASSLAEGRNEQFFGPGTRLTVL.